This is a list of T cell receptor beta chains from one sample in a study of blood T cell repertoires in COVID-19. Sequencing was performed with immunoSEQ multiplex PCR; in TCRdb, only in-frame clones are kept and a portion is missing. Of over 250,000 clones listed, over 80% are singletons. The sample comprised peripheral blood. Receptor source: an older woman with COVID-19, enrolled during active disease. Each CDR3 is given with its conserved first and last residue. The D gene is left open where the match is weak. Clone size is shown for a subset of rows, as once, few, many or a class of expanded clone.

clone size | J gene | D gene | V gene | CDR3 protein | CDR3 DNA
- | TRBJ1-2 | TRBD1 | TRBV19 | CASSTTGVNYGYTF | TGTGCCAGTAGTACCACAGGGGTTAACTATGGCTACACCTTC
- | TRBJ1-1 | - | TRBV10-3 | CAIRQENTEAFF | TGTGCCATCAGACAGGAGAACACTGAAGCTTTCTTT
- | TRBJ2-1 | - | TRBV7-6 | CASSLGIGGLSYNEQFF | TGTGCCAGCAGCTTAGGGATTGGAGGTCTCTCCTACAATGAGCAGTTCTTC
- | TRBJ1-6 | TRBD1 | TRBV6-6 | CASRRTGNSPLHF | TGTGCCAGCAGACGGACAGGCAATTCACCCCTCCACTTT
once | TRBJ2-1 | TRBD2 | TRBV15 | CATSRGLAGGRYDNEQFF | TGTGCCACCAGCAGAGGACTAGCGGGAGGGCGGTACGACAATGAGCAGTTCTTC
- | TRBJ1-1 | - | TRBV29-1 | CSSSGAPNTEAFF | TGCAGCTCCTCAGGGGCTCCCAACACTGAAGCTTTCTTT
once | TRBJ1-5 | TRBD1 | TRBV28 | CASGQGYRPQHF | TGTGCCAGCGGACAGGGTTATCGGCCCCAGCATTTT
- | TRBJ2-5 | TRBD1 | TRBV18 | CASSPRAGGQETQYF | TGTGCCAGCTCACCCCGAGCAGGGGGACAAGAGACCCAGTACTTC
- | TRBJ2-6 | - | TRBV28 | CASSFGAGANVLTF | TGTGCCAGCAGTTTCGGGGCTGGGGCCAACGTCCTGACTTTC
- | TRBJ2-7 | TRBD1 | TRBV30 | CAWSPGQRSYEQYF | TGTGCCTGGAGTCCGGGACAGCGATCCTACGAGCAGTACTTC
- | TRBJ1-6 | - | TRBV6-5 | CASSYRGSNSPLHF | TGTGCCAGCAGTTACCGGGGGTCCAATTCACCCCTCCACTTT
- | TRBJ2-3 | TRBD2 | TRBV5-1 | CASRLADPSTDTQYF | TGCGCCAGCAGACTAGCGGACCCAAGCACAGATACGCAGTATTTT
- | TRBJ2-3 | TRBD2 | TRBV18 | CASSPSGGSLTDTQYF | TGTGCCAGCTCACCATCGGGCGGGAGCCTCACAGATACGCAGTATTTT
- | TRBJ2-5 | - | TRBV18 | CASSPLSRQETQYF | TGTGCCAGCTCACCACTTTCCAGGCAAGAGACCCAGTACTTC
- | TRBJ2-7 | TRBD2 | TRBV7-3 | CASSLTSSGRTSDEQYF | TGTGCCAGCAGCTTAACTTCTAGCGGGAGGACGTCGGACGAGCAGTACTTC
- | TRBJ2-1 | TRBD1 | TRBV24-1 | CATSDGGQGAYNEQFF | TGTGCCACCAGTGATGGGGGACAGGGGGCCTACAATGAGCAGTTCTTC
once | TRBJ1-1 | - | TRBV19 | CASSIGRDLGTEAFF | TGTGCCAGTAGTATTGGGAGGGATCTCGGCACTGAAGCTTTCTTT
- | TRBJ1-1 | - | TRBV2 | CASSEAGNTEAFF | TGTGCCAGCAGTGAGGCAGGGAACACTGAAGCTTTCTTT
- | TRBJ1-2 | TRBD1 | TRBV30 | CAWSVLTGGYGYTF | TGTGCCTGGAGTGTATTAACAGGGGGCTATGGCTACACCTTC
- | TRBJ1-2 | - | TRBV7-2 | CASSEAGYGYTF | TGTGCCAGCAGCGAAGCAGGGTATGGCTACACCTTC
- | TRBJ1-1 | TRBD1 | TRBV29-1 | CSVDRTGRRGAFF | TGCAGCGTGGACAGGACAGGCCGTAGGGGAGCTTTCTTT
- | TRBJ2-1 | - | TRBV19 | CASSIGYSYNEQFF | TGTGCCAGTAGTATAGGCTACAGTTACAATGAGCAGTTCTTC
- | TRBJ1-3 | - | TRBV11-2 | CASTNWGALSGNTIYF | TGTGCCAGCACCAATTGGGGAGCCCTCTCTGGAAACACCATATATTTT
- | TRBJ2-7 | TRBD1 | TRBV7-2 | CASSVRQGSGAYEQYF | TGTGCCAGCAGCGTACGACAGGGAAGCGGAGCCTACGAGCAGTACTTC
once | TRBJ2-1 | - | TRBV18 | CASSPTVSSYNEQFF | TGTGCCAGCTCACCTACAGTGAGCTCCTACAATGAGCAGTTCTTC
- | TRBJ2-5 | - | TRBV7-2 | CASSARTGGETQYF | TGTGCCAGCAGCGCACGGACGGGCGGGGAGACCCAGTACTTC
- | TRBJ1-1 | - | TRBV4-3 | CASSQGPSPPKAFF | TGCGCCAGCAGCCAAGGGCCGTCCCCTCCCAAGGCTTTCTTT
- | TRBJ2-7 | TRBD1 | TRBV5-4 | CASSLGGQGANEQYF | TGTGCCAGCAGCTTGGGAGGACAGGGGGCCAACGAGCAGTACTTC
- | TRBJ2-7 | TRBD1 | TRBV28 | CASSLPGQRAFEQYF | TGTGCCAGCAGTTTACCGGGACAGCGAGCGTTCGAGCAGTACTTC
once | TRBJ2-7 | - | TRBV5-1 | CASSLDGNSYEQYF | TGCGCCAGCAGCTTGGACGGTAACTCCTACGAGCAGTACTTC
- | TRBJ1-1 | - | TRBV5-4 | CASSLGQWNTEAFF | TGTGCCAGCAGCTTGGGACAGTGGAACACTGAAGCTTTCTTT
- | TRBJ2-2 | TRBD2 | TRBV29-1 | CSVLLGLAGTGELFF | TGCAGCGTCCTACTGGGACTAGCGGGCACCGGGGAGCTGTTTTTT
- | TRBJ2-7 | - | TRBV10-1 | CASGVKYKLGSTSYEQYF | TGCGCCAGCGGAGTAAAATATAAACTAGGCTCGACCTCCTACGAGCAGTACTTC
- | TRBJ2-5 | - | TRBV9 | CASSVEVEGTQYF | TGTGCCAGCAGCGTAGAGGTGGAGGGGACCCAGTACTTC
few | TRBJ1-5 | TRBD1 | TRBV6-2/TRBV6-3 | CASSPGTGINQPQHF | TGTGCCAGCAGTCCCGGGACAGGGATCAATCAGCCCCAGCATTTT
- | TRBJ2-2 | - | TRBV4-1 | CASSPVISGELFF | TGCGCCAGCAGCCCGGTCATCTCCGGGGAGCTGTTTTTT
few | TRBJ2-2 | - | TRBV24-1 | CATSDPRNTGELFF | TGTGCCACCAGTGATCCGCGGAACACCGGGGAGCTGTTTTTT
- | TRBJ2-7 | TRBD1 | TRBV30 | CAWSTGQGYEQYF | TGTGCCTGGAGCACCGGACAGGGCTACGAGCAGTACTTC
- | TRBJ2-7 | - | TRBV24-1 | CATSDRSLADSYEQYF | TGTGCCACCAGTGACCGGTCCCTAGCTGATTCCTACGAGCAGTACTTC
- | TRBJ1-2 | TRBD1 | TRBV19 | CASSISRTGGNYGYTF | TGTGCCAGTAGTATTTCCCGGACAGGGGGAAACTATGGCTACACCTTC
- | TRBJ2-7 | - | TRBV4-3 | CASSQDGGRDAYSYEQYF | TGCGCCAGCAGCCAAGATGGGGGCCGGGACGCATACTCCTACGAGCAGTACTTC
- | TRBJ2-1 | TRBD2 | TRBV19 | CASRASGYNEQFF | TGTGCCAGTAGGGCTAGCGGATACAATGAGCAGTTCTTC
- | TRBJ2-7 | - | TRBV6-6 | CASSPRRRRWEISYEQYF | TGTGCCAGCAGTCCCCGAAGGCGCAGGTGGGAGATCTCCTACGAGCAGTACTTC
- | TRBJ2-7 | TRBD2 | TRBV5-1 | CASSLAASGTYEQYF | TGCGCCAGCAGCTTGGCGGCTAGCGGGACCTACGAGCAGTACTTC
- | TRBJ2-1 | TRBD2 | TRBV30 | CAWTIAGSTYNEQFF | TGTGCCTGGACCATAGCGGGATCCACCTACAATGAGCAGTTCTTC
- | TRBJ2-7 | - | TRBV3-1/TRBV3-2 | CASSHHRRGPYEQYF | TGTGCCAGCAGCCATCATCGGCGGGGGCCCTACGAGCAGTACTTC
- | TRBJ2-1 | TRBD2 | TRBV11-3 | CASSLDRASGGNEQFF | TGTGCCAGCAGCTTAGATCGGGCTAGCGGGGGGAATGAGCAGTTCTTC
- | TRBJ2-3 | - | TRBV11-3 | CASSLRGSIGDTQYF | TGTGCCAGCAGCTTAAGGGGTTCGATCGGGGATACGCAGTATTTT
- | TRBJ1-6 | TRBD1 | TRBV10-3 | CAISGSRGQGNNSPLHF | TGTGCCATCAGTGGGTCCCGGGGACAGGGGAATAATTCACCCCTCCACTTT
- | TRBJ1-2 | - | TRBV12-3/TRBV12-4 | CASNLARSGYTF | TGTGCCAGCAACCTTGCCCGGAGTGGCTACACCTTC
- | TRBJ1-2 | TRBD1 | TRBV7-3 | CASSSGQGLSYTF | TGTGCCAGCAGCTCGGGACAGGGTTTGAGCTACACCTTC
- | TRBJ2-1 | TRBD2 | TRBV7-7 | CASSATSGSNEQFF | TGTGCTAGCAGCGCGACTAGCGGGAGCAATGAGCAGTTCTTC
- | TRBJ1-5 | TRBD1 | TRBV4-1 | CASSQVGNRGDQPQHF | TGCGCCAGCAGCCAAGTAGGCAACAGGGGTGATCAGCCCCAGCATTTT
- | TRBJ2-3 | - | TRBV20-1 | CSASGLTDTQYF | TGCAGTGCTAGTGGGCTCACAGATACGCAGTATTTT
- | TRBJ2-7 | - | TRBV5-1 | CASSPVRGRGYEQYF | TGCGCCAGCAGCCCAGTCCGAGGCAGGGGTTACGAGCAGTACTTC
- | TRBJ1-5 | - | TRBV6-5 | CASSDSGVQPQHF | TGTGCCAGCAGTGACTCAGGGGTTCAGCCCCAGCATTTT
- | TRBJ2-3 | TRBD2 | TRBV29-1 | CSVAGTSGDTQYF | TGCAGCGTAGCCGGGACTAGCGGGGATACGCAGTATTTT
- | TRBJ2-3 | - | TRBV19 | CASSRKGSSTDTQYF | TGTGCCAGTAGTCGAAAGGGGTCTAGCACAGATACGCAGTATTTT
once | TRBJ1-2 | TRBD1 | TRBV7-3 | CASSSGQDYGYTF | TGTGCCAGCAGCTCGGGACAGGACTATGGCTACACCTTC